The 30 T cell receptor beta chains in this list originate from one sample, sequenced in a study of blood T cell repertoires in COVID-19. Assay: immunoSEQ multiplex PCR; the TCRdb copy retains only in-frame clones and omits some. The top ten hold approximately 1.9% of the sample, which has a few hundred thousand clones, around 87% seen once. The sequencing sample was made of PBMCs or T cells enriched from blood (not recorded which). Receptors were obtained from a man aged 35-49 years in a cohort exposed to, infected with or recovered from COVID-19 (not recorded which).

J is TRBJ2-7 and V is TRBV10-3, with a weak D call TRBD2 (5 bases). The CDR3 covers 13 residues. V was shortened by 6 bases and J by 2 bases, with 11 bases between the two germline ends. The germline V gene encodes CDR1 ENHRY and CDR2 SYGVKD. The CDR3 protein is CAIRTDSTYEQYF. The CDR3 nucleotides are TGTGCCATCAGGACGGACTCCACCTACGAGCAGTACTTC.

The V call is TRBV12-3 or TRBV12-4, the J call TRBJ1-2; a possible D gene is TRBD1 (5 bases). V lost 2 bases and J 7 bases, leaving 11 bases between the germline ends. There are 13 residues in the CDR3. In DNA, the CDR3 is TGTGCCAGCAGTTTAAATTCCCAGGGTGGCTACACCTTC. This encodes CASSLNSQGGYTF.

This sequence joins TRBV5-4 and TRBJ2-5; D may be TRBD1 (6 bases). The CDR3 covers 15 residues. Per germline, CDR1 SGHNT and CDR2 YYREEE (reference sequence). Between the trimmed V and J ends, which lost 4 bases and 5 bases, there was a span of 18 bases. The CDR3 region has the DNA TGTGCCAGCAGCGCCCTACAGGGAAGAAGTGAGACCCAGTACTTC. Encoded protein: CASSALQGRSETQYF.

The rearrangement joins TRBV2 to TRBJ2-5; the match to TRBD1 covers 12 bases. V trimming: 5 bases; J trimming: 5 bases; junction bases outside the gene matches: 6. The CDR3 contains 15 residues. CDR1 and CDR2 (germline): SNHLY, FYNNEI. The DNA for the CDR3 is TGTGCCAGCAGTCCCCGGGACAGGGGGCCTGAGACCCAGTACTTC. Translating it yields CASSPRDRGPETQYF.

The chain recombines TRBV11-2 with TRBJ1-3; D is unresolved. Germline V CDR1 and CDR2: SGHAT, FQNNGV. Between the trimmed V and J ends, which lost 5 bases and 8 bases, there was a span of 16 bases. This CDR3 is built from 14 residues. This CDR3 is CASSQPNLGDTIYF. CDR3 sequence (DNA): TGTGCCAGCAGCCAACCGAACCTCGGGGACACCATATATTTT. The whole variable domain, remainder taken from reference TRBV11-2 and TRBJ1-3, is EAGVAQSPRYKIIEKRQSVAFWCNPISGHATLYWYQQILGQGPKLLIQFQNNGVVDDSQLPKDRFSAERLKGVDSTLKIQPAKLEDSAVYLCASSQPNLGDTIYFGEGSWLTVV.

The rearrangement uses TRBV7-3 and TRBJ2-1; 13 bases align to TRBD2. Germline V lookup: CDR1 SGHTA, CDR2 FQGTGA. The CDR3 runs to 15 residues. After removal of 5 bases from V and 7 bases from J, the junction contained 5 bases not matched to a gene. CDR3 DNA: TGTGCCAGCAGCCAAGGACTAGCGGGAGCTAATGAGCAGTTCTTC. Translated, it gives CASSQGLAGANEQFF.

The chain links TRBV30 to TRBJ1-2; D remains ambiguous. CDR1 and CDR2 from the germline V gene are GTSNPN and SVGIG (reference sequence). This CDR3 has 13 residues. Trimming took off 5 bases at V and 7 bases at J, with 17 bases between the two ends. Written as DNA, the CDR3 is TGTGCCTGGGTTAGACTGGAAGGTGGTGGCTACACCTTC. Protein sequence: CAWVRLEGGGYTF.

DNA for the CDR3: TGTGCCAGCAGTTTTTCTGACGGGAATAACTATGGCTACACCTTC. Its translation: CASSFSDGNNYGYTF. The rearrangement links TRBV27 to TRBJ1-2; D gene ambiguous. Trimming stripped 3 bases from V and 1 base from J, with 12 bases between. In germline, CDR1 is MNHEY, CDR2 SMNVEV (reference sequence). CDR3 length equals 15 residues.

This clone has only one observation. The V and J genes are TRBV11-1 and TRBJ1-2; 12 bases match TRBD1. Germline values: CDR1 SGHAT, CDR2 FQDESV (reference sequence). The CDR3 extends over 15 amino acids. V trimming: 2 bases; J trimming: 6 bases; junction bases outside the gene matches: 4. This CDR3 reads CASSLYGTGGHGYTF. CDR3 in DNA: TGTGCCAGCAGCTTATACGGGACAGGGGGCCATGGCTACACCTTC.

V is TRBV2 and J is TRBJ2-1; weak D call: TRBD2 (5 bases). Trimming removed 7 bases at V and 4 bases at J, with 11 bases between. Germline lookup yields CDR1 SNHLY and CDR2 FYNNEI. The CDR3 length is 13 residues. The CDR3 nucleotides are TGTGCCAGCACCCCCGGGGAGTACAATGAGCAGTTCTTC. Protein: CASTPGEYNEQFF.

The J gene is TRBJ1-2, the V gene TRBV19, with TRBD1 matching 10 bases. V was clipped by 5 bases and J by 14 bases; unmatched bases: 8. The germline gives CDR1 LNHDA, CDR2 SQIVND (reference sequence). The CDR3 contains 12 residues. The DNA for the CDR3 is TGTGCCAGTAGTCGACAGGACAGGGGGGTGACCTTC. Encoded protein: CASSRQDRGVTF.

The rearrangement links TRBV27 to TRBJ2-7; 14 positions agree with TRBD2. V lost 8 bases to trimming and J lost 7 bases; unmatched junction nucleotides: 10. The CDR3 runs 15 residues. CDR1 MNHEY and CDR2 SMNVEV come from the germline V gene (reference sequence). CDR3 nucleotides: TGTGCCAGCCTCCGACTAGCGGGAGGGCCGGGTGAGCAGTACTTC. Amino acids: CASLRLAGGPGEQYF.

This clone was observed once. V is TRBV4-2 and J is TRBJ1-5; perhaps TRBD1 as D (5 bases). The CDR3 covers 15 residues. CDR1 LGHNA and CDR2 YNFKEQ come from the germline V gene. V was pared by 4 bases and J by 0 bases, with 10 bases between. The CDR3 DNA reads TGTGCCAGCAGCCCCAACGGGGGTAGCAATCAGCCCCAGCATTTT. It codes for CASSPNGGSNQPQHF.

V and J are TRBV18 and TRBJ2-1, with a weak D call TRBD2 (5 bases). V lost 3 bases to trimming and J lost 9 bases, with 12 bases between them. CDR1 is KGHSH and CDR2 is LQKENI in the germline V gene. The CDR3 contains 13 residues. The CDR3 DNA follows: TGTGCCAGCTCACCCACCCCCGAGGGTGAGCAGTTCTTC. Translated, it gives CASSPTPEGEQFF.

This chain joins TRBV2 and TRBJ1-1; D call uncertain. The V end was cut by 4 bases, the J end by 0 bases, with 9 bases between. Germline V gene sequence: CDR1 SNHLY, CDR2 FYNNEI. This CDR3 is 14 amino acids long. CDR3 protein: CASSARLLNTEAFF. DNA for the CDR3: TGTGCCAGCAGTGCCAGACTCCTGAACACTGAAGCTTTCTTT.

This rearrangement joins TRBV5-1 to TRBJ2-2; 7 positions agree with TRBD1. CDR3 length: 16 amino acids. From germline, CDR1 is SGHRS and CDR2 YFSETQ. The V gene end was trimmed by 5 bases and the J gene end by 2 bases; junction bases not matched to a gene: 9. This chain's CDR3 is CASRPTGQPNTGELFF. The DNA for the CDR3 is TGCGCCAGCAGACCGACGGGACAGCCTAACACCGGGGAGCTGTTTTTT.

The chain links TRBV6-5 to TRBJ2-6, with a weak D call TRBD1 (6 bases). Trimming stripped 6 bases from V and 2 bases from J, with 11 bases between. CDR1 MNHEY and CDR2 SVGAGI come from the germline V gene. The CDR3 spans 15 residues. This CDR3 reads CASRDTGPGANVLTF. CDR3 DNA sequence: TGTGCCAGCAGGGATACAGGGCCTGGGGCCAACGTCCTGACTTTC.

V usage is TRBV11-2 and J usage is TRBJ2-5; 7 bases agree with TRBD1. In germline, CDR1 is SGHAT, CDR2 FQNNGV. Losses at the gene ends were 4 bases for V and 4 bases for J; bases not matched to a gene: 12. The CDR3 runs to 16 residues. CDR3: CASSSPSQGVGETQYF. DNA for the CDR3: TGTGCCAGCAGCTCCCCCTCTCAGGGGGTGGGAGAGACCCAGTACTTC.

The rearrangement links TRBV6-5 to TRBJ2-7; D not certain. CDR3 size: 11 residues. The V and J ends lost 4 bases and 3 bases respectively, with 4 bases between them. CDR1 is MNHEY and CDR2 is SVGAGI in the germline V gene. DNA for the CDR3: TGTGCCAGCAGTTCCGTCTACGAGCAGTACTTC. Its translation is CASSSVYEQYF.

The chain carries TRBV9 and TRBJ2-3; no firm D call. V was clipped by 8 bases and J by 6 bases, with 19 bases between them. Germline V lookup: CDR1 SGDLS, CDR2 YYNGEE. This CDR3 comprises 14 residues. CDR3 nucleotides: TGTGCCAGTTCCGTCGGGTCCTCGCGGGATACGCAGTATTTT. Its protein product is CASSVGSSRDTQYF. Together with reference TRBV9 and TRBJ2-3, the CDR3 gives the full variable domain: DSGVTQTPKHLITATGQRVTLRCSPRSGDLSVYWYQQSLDQGLQFLIQYYNGEERAKGNILERFSAQQFPDLHSELNLSSLELGDSALYFCASSVGSSRDTQYFGPGTRLTVL.

The V call is TRBV10-1, the J call TRBJ2-7; no clear D. The CDR3 extends over 11 amino acids. V was trimmed by 3 bases and J by 9 bases, leaving 9 bases between them. From germline, CDR1 is WNHNN and CDR2 SYGVQD (reference sequence). CDR3 region: CASSDSTRQYF. The DNA for the CDR3 is TGCGCCAGCAGTGATTCGACTCGGCAGTACTTC.

This rearrangement joins TRBV2 to TRBJ2-7; no firm D call. CDR3 length equals 14 residues. Trimming removed 7 bases at V and 1 base at J, with 14 bases between. Germline CDR1 and CDR2: SNHLY and FYNNEI. The CDR3 DNA is TGTGCCAGCATAAATCAGTTTTATTCCTACGAGCAGTACTTC. Translated: CASINQFYSYEQYF.

In nucleotides, the CDR3 is TGTGCCATCAGTGAGCCCGGTGCGGCCCAGCCCCAGCATTTT. Translation: CAISEPGAAQPQHF. This chain uses TRBV10-3 with TRBJ1-5; unclear D gene. The V and J ends lost 2 bases and 7 bases respectively, with 12 bases between them. The CDR3 is 14 residues long. The germline V gene has CDR1 ENHRY and CDR2 SYGVKD.

The V call is TRBV28, the J call TRBJ1-2; D uncertain. CDR3 length: 14 residues. CDR1 is MDHEN and CDR2 is SYDVKM in the germline V gene. The ends were cut back, 3 bases at V and 1 base at J, with 9 bases in the middle. The CDR3 here is CASSLGRINYGYTF. The CDR3 DNA is TGTGCCAGCAGTTTGGGCAGAATTAACTATGGCTACACCTTC.

This chain joins TRBV4-1 and TRBJ2-1, with D perhaps matching TRBD2 (5 bases). Per the germline V gene, CDR1 is MGHRA and CDR2 is YSYEKL. The CDR3 is made up of 15 amino acids. V dropped 0 bases and J dropped 9 bases, with 15 bases sitting between them. The CDR3 is CASSQDKAVWVEQFF. Written as DNA, the CDR3 is TGCGCCAGCAGCCAAGATAAAGCGGTCTGGGTTGAGCAGTTCTTC.

This sequence joins TRBV11-3 and TRBJ2-2; 10 bases match TRBD2. In germline, CDR1 is SGHNT, CDR2 YENEEA. CDR3 length equals 15 residues. Trimming cost V 3 bases and J 4 bases; bases outside gene matches: 2. CDR3 in DNA: TGTGCCAGCAGCTTGGCTAGCGGGAGCACCGGGGAGCTGTTTTTT. It codes for CASSLASGSTGELFF. Together with reference TRBV11-3 and TRBJ2-2, the CDR3 gives the full variable domain: EAGVVQSPRYKIIEKKQPVAFWCNPISGHNTLYWYLQNLGQGPELLIRYENEEAVDDSQLPKDRFSAERLKGVDSTLKIQPAELGDSAVYLCASSLASGSTGELFFGEGSRLTVL.

This clone appeared a single time. This chain uses TRBV5-1 with TRBJ1-6; unclear D gene. The CDR3 consists of 16 residues. The germline gives CDR1 SGHRS, CDR2 YFSETQ. The ends were cut back, 0 bases at V and 0 bases at J, with 7 bases in the middle. The CDR3 DNA reads as TGCGCCAGCAGCTTGGTGTCCCGCTCCTATAATTCACCCCTCCACTTT. Translating gives CASSLVSRSYNSPLHF.

The sample holds a few counts of this clone. V and J are TRBV30 and TRBJ1-3; 9 bases map to TRBD1. Germline V CDR1 and CDR2: GTSNPN, SVGIG (reference sequence). V lost 2 bases and J lost 0; bases outside the gene matches: 5. The CDR3 has 16 amino acids. CDR3 nucleotide sequence: TGTGCCTGGAGTTGGACAGGGGCACACTCTGGAAACACCATATATTTT. Protein product: CAWSWTGAHSGNTIYF.

CDR3 DNA sequence: TGTGCCAGCAGCTCCGTGACAGACCGATATAATTCACCCCTCCACTTT. Translation: CASSSVTDRYNSPLHF. The chain carries TRBV5-5 and TRBJ1-6; D is perhaps TRBD1 (5 bases). Germline values: CDR1 SGHKS, CDR2 YYEKEE (reference sequence). The CDR3 sequence is 16 residues long. The V end lost 3 bases, the J end lost 4 bases, and 14 bases lay between the germline ends.

V usage is TRBV2 and J usage is TRBJ1-1; 7 bases map to TRBD1. With V trimmed by 8 bases and J by 5 bases, 14 bases remained unmatched. The CDR3 runs 15 residues. Germline V gene lookup returns CDR1 SNHLY and CDR2 FYNNEI. CDR3: CASAKNRGEGTEAFF. In DNA form, the CDR3 reads TGTGCCAGCGCCAAAAACAGGGGAGAGGGGACTGAAGCTTTCTTT. Full variable domain (outside the CDR3, taken from reference TRBV2 and TRBJ1-1): EPEVTQTPSHQVTQMGQEVILRCVPISNHLYFYWYRQILGQKVEFLVSFYNNEISEKSEIFDDQFSVERPDGSNFTLKIRSTKLEDSAMYFCASAKNRGEGTEAFFGQGTRLTVV.